In this sample, the clone carrying this T cell receptor beta chain turned up a few times. This record comes from a study of T cell responses to AZD1222 COVID-19 vaccine. The CDR3 covers 11 residues. Germline V gives CDR1 ENHRY, CDR2 SYGVKD. The V and J ends lost 2 bases and 8 bases respectively, with 6 bases between them. TCRdb's table, derived via immunoSEQ multiplex PCR, lists solely in-frame clones and lacks some. The sample contains 100,000 or so clones, approximately 87% of which appear only once. Sequencing was performed on peripheral blood, taken on day 0 of AZD1222 vaccination. This chain joins TRBV10-3 and TRBJ1-2, with D unresolved. The sequence was obtained from an adult in good health. CDR3 bases: TGTGCCATCAGTGAGGGTAACGGCTACACCTTC. As protein: CAISEGNGYTF.